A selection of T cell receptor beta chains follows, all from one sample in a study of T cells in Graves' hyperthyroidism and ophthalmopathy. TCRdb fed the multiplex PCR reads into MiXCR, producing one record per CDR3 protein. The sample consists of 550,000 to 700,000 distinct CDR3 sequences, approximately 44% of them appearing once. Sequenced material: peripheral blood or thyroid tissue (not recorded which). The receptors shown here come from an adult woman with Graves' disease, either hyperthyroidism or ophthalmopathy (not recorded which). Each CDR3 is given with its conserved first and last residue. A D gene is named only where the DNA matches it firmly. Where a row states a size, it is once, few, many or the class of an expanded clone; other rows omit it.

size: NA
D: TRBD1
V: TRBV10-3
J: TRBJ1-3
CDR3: CAISEGQGVDSGNTIYF
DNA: TGTGCCATCAGTGAGGGGCAGGGGGTCGACTCTGGAAACACCATATATTTT

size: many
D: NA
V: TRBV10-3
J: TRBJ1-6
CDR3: CAISESLNSPLHF
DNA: TGTGCCATCAGTGAGTCGTTAAATTCACCCCTCCACTTT

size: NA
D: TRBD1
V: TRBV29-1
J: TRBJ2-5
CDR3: CSVGTGTGGSKETQYF
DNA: TGCAGCGTTGGGACCGGGACAGGGGGCTCTAAGGAGACCCAGTACTTC

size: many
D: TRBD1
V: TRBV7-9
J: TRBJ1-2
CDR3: CASSSWTGNGGYTF
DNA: TGTGCCAGCAGCTCCTGGACAGGGAATGGTGGCTACACCTTC

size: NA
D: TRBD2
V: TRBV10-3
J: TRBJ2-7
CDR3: CAISSETSGVLYEQYF
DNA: TGTGCCATCAGTTCCGAGACTAGCGGGGTTCTTTACGAGCAGTACTTC

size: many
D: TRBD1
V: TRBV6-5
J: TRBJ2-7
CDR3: CASSIRQGLHEQYF
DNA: TGTGCCAGCAGTATAAGACAGGGTCTGCACGAGCAGTACTTC

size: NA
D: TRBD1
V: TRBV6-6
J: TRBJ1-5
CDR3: CASSYSAGGLGQPQHF
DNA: TGTGCCAGCAGTTACTCGGCAGGGGGCTTGGGTCAGCCCCAGCATTTT

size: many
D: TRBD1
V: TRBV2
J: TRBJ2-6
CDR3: CAIWTGVYSGANVLTF
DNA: TGTGCCATCTGGACAGGGGTCTACTCTGGGGCCAACGTCCTGACTTTC

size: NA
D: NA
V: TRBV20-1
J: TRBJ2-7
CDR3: CSARRTGTYEQYF
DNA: TGCAGTGCTAGGCGTACCGGGACTTACGAGCAGTACTTC

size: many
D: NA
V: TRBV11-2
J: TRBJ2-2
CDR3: CASSFVDNYPTGELFF
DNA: TGTGCCAGCAGCTTTGTTGACAATTACCCCACCGGGGAGCTGTTTTTT

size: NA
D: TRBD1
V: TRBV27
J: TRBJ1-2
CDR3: CASKTGGDYGYTF
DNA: TGTGCCAGTAAGACAGGGGGCGACTATGGCTACACCTTC

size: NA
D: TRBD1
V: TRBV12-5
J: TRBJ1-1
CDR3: CASGLVGQGNTEAFF
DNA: TGTGCTAGTGGTTTGGTGGGACAGGGAAACACTGAAGCTTTCTTT

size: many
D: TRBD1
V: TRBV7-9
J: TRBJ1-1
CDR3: CASSMTPGQEAFF
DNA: TGTGCCAGCAGCATGACGCCGGGACAGGAAGCTTTCTTT

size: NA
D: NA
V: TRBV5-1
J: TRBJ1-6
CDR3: CASSFSGTDNSPLHF
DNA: TGCGCCAGCAGCTTTTCCGGGACGGATAATTCACCCCTCCACTTT

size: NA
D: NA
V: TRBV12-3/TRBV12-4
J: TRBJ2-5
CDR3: CASSLRGEEETQYF
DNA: TGTGCCAGCAGTTTAAGAGGGGAGGAAGAGACCCAGTACTTC

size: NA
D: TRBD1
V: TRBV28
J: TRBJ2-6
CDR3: CASRDRLDSGANVLTF
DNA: TGTGCCAGCCGGGACAGGCTTGACTCTGGGGCCAACGTCCTGACTTTC

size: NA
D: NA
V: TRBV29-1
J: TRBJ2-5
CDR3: CSLIPWETQYF
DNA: TGCAGCTTGATCCCATGGGAGACCCAGTACTTC

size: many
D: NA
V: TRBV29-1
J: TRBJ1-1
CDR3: CSVDLTEAFF
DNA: TGCAGCGTTGACCTGACTGAAGCTTTCTTT

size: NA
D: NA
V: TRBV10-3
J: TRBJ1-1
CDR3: CAIRTGGDTKAFF
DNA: TGTGCCATCCGTACGGGGGGGGACACTAAAGCTTTCTTT

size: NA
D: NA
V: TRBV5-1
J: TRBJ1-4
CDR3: CASSLTGTVEKLFF
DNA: TGCGCCAGCAGCTTGACCGGGACTGTTGAAAAACTGTTTTTT

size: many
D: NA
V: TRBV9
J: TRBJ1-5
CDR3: CASSPGQNQPQHF
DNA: TGTGCCAGCAGCCCAGGGCAGAATCAGCCCCAGCATTTT

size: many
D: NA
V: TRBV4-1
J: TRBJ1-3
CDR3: CASSQVDRPGNTIYF
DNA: TGCGCCAGCAGCCAAGTGGACAGACCTGGAAACACCATATATTTT

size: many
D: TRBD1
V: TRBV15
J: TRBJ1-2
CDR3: CATSRAGTVDGYTF
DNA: TGTGCCACCAGCAGAGCCGGGACAGTTGATGGCTACACCTTC

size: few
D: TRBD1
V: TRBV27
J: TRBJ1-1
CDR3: CASSPTGQVNTEAFF
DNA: TGTGCCAGCAGTCCCACAGGACAGGTGAACACTGAAGCTTTCTTT

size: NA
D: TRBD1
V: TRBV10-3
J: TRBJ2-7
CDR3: CAANRGVGTGELYF
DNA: TGTGCCGCCAACAGGGGGGTGGGCACCGGGGAGCTGTACTTC

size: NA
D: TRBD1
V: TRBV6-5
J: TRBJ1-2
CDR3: CASSNTGQGGYTF
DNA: TGTGCCAGCAGTAATACGGGACAGGGTGGCTACACCTTC

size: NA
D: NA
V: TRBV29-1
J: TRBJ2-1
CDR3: CSVDRVTYNEQFF
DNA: TGCAGCGTTGACCGGGTTACCTACAATGAGCAGTTCTTC

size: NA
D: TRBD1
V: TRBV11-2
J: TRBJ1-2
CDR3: CASSPRQGRNYTF
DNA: TGTGCCAGCAGCCCGCGACAGGGTAGAAACTACACCTTC

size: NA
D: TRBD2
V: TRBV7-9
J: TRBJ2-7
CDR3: CASSSGLAHEQYF
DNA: TGTGCCAGCAGTTCGGGACTAGCCCACGAGCAGTACTTC

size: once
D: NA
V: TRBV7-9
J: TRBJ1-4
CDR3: CASSLQVWGEKLFF
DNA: TGTGCCAGCAGCTTACAGGTCTGGGGTGAAAAACTGTTTTTT

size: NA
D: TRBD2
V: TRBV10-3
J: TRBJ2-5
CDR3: CAISGTSGRPQYF
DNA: TGTGCCATCAGTGGGACTAGCGGGAGGCCCCAGTACTTC

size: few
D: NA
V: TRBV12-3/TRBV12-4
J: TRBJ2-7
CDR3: CASRHGGWDHYEQYF
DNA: TGTGCCAGCAGACACGGTGGGTGGGACCACTACGAGCAGTACTTC

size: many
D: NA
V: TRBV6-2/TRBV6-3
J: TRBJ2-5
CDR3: CASSWGPSGTQYF
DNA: TGTGCCAGCAGCTGGGGACCCTCCGGGACCCAGTACTTC